One sample yielded the 30 T cell receptor beta chains listed below, sequenced in a study of graft-versus-host responses after intestinal transplantation. Method: immunoSEQ multiplex PCR; TCRdb's copy keeps in-frame clones and lacks some. The data contain some 4,000 clones, less than 30% of them singletons. This material consisted of alloreactive CD4+ T cells from a mixed lymphocyte reaction culture, taken before transplantation. Subset: CFSE-low proliferating T cells sorted from roughly 6-day pre-transplant mixed lymphocyte reaction (GvH or HvG direction). The receptors were sampled from a human patient who was an organ donor for intestinal transplantation.

This clone was counted only a few times. The chain uses TRBV7-2 and TRBJ1-4; D is undetermined. This CDR3 contains 13 residues. Trimming shortened V by 2 bases and J by 4 bases, and 5 bases separated the two germline ends. Germline CDR1 and CDR2: SGHTA and FQGNSA. The CDR3 DNA reads TGTGCCAGCAGCTTACAGGTTAATGAAAAACTGTTTTTT. It translates to CASSLQVNEKLFF.

The chain joins TRBV14 to TRBJ2-1, with 12 bases aligning to TRBD2. The CDR3 is 16 amino acids. Germline CDR1 is SGHDN and CDR2 is FVKESK. The trim removed 5 bases at V and 10 bases at J, leaving 12 bases unmatched. The CDR3 protein is CASSLPGTSGFREQFF. The CDR3 DNA is TGTGCCAGCAGCTTACCCGGGACTAGCGGGTTCCGCGAGCAGTTCTTC.

The chain is built from TRBV11-3 and TRBJ2-1, with 8 bases identical to TRBD2. This CDR3 contains 17 residues. V dropped 1 base and J dropped 4; count of bases not matched to a gene: 9. CDR1 SGHNT and CDR2 YENEEA come from the germline V gene. Written as DNA, the CDR3 is TGTGCCAGCAGCTTAGGGATTGCGGGGGGCAGGTACAATGAGCAGTTCTTC. Encoded protein: CASSLGIAGGRYNEQFF.

This chain joins TRBV21-1 and TRBJ2-5; TRBD1, as called in the table, went unchecked against the DNA. TRBV21-1 is noted as a pseudogene. CDR3 size: 15 residues. The CDR3 nucleotides are TGTGCCAGCAGCCACGGGACAGGGAGGGTTGAGACCCAGTACTTC. Translated, it gives CASSHGTGRVETQYF.

This clone occurred a few times. V is TRBV5-4 and J is TRBJ1-4, with TRBD1 matching over 12 bases. V lost 0 bases to trimming and J lost 10 bases; unmatched junction nucleotides: 4. Looked up from germline, CDR1 is SGHNT and CDR2 is YYREEE (reference sequence). The CDR3 is 15 residues long. The CDR3 nucleotides are TGTGCCAGCAGCTTGGCCGGGACAGGGGGCGCAAAACTGTTTTTT. It translates to CASSLAGTGGAKLFF.

V usage is TRBV7-3 and J usage is TRBJ1-2; the D gene is possibly TRBD1 (6 bases). The CDR3 extends over 15 amino acids. The V end was cut by 4 bases, the J end by 4 bases, with 16 bases between. Germline CDR1 reads SGHTA; CDR2 reads FQGTGA. The CDR3 DNA reads TGTGCCAGCAGCTCCTTTCCGGGGGCGAGCTATGGCTACACCTTC. This encodes CASSSFPGASYGYTF.

This CDR3 is CASSPRSGGNQPQHF. The CDR3 DNA reads as TGTGCCAGCAGTCCCCGATCAGGGGGAAATCAGCCCCAGCATTTT. This sequence joins TRBV28 and TRBJ1-5, with TRBD1 identical over 7 bases. The CDR3 runs 15 residues. Per germline, CDR1 MDHEN and CDR2 SYDVKM. Unmatched junction bases numbered 8, after V lost 5 bases and J lost 4 bases.

This chain connects TRBV29-1 to TRBJ1-2, with a possible D match to TRBD1 (6 bases). Germline V lookup: CDR1 SQVTM, CDR2 ANQGSEA. The germline V and J ends were trimmed by 3 bases and 3 bases, with 8 bases remaining between them. The CDR3 runs to 12 residues. The CDR3 bases are TGCAGCGTTGAGGGGGGCGACTATGGCTACACCTTC. Residues: CSVEGGDYGYTF.

This chain connects TRBV9 to TRBJ1-1; 7 bases match TRBD1. This CDR3 region has 13 residues. The ends lost 4 bases at V and 1 base at J; junction bases unmatched: 1. The germline CDR1 and CDR2 sequences are SGDLS and YYNGEE. CDR3 loop: CASSRQGNTEAFF. As DNA, the CDR3 is TGTGCCAGCAGCAGACAGGGGAACACTGAAGCTTTCTTT.

This clone was picked up a small number of times. The genes are TRBV30 and TRBJ1-3; 7 nucleotides agree with TRBD1. Trimming at V came to 3 bases and at J to 4 bases, leaving 6 bases not matched to a gene. The CDR3 loop spans 14 amino acids. Germline V lookup: CDR1 GTSNPN, CDR2 SVGIG (reference sequence). The CDR3, as DNA: TGTGCCTGGAGCAAGACAGGGTCCGGAAACACCATATATTTT. Protein sequence: CAWSKTGSGNTIYF.

The chain couples TRBV5-4 to TRBJ2-3; D perhaps matches TRBD2 (7 bases). V was trimmed by 1 base and J by 3 bases, leaving 12 bases between them. This CDR3 region has 15 residues. Germline CDR1 and CDR2: SGHNT and YYREEE (reference sequence). The CDR3 nucleotides read TGTGCCAGCAGCTTGTTCGGGGGGCAGACAGATACGCAGTATTTT. Residues: CASSLFGGQTDTQYF.

The chain is built from TRBV11-2 and TRBJ2-7; 7 bases agree with TRBD2. CDR3 size: 15 residues. Germline trimming cut 1 base from V and 3 bases from J; bases unmatched to any gene: 6. Germline CDR1 reads SGHAT; CDR2 reads FQNNGV. CDR3 in amino acids: CASSLGTGGNYEQYF. CDR3 nucleotide sequence: TGTGCCAGCAGCTTAGGGACGGGGGGAAACTACGAGCAGTACTTC.

This clone is classed as medium-sized. The V call is TRBV18, the J call TRBJ2-5; 9 bases map to TRBD2. The CDR3 runs to 14 residues. Germline V CDR1 and CDR2: KGHSH, LQKENI. The trim removed 1 base at V and 3 bases at J, leaving 0 bases unmatched. The DNA for the CDR3 is TGTGCCAGCTCACCACTAGCGGGGGAAGAGACCCAGTACTTC. This codes for CASSPLAGEETQYF.

This chain connects TRBV19 to TRBJ1-6; tentatively, D is TRBD1 (6 bases). The germline V and J ends were trimmed by 6 bases and 0 bases, with 6 bases remaining between them. Germline V lookup: CDR1 LNHDA, CDR2 SQIVND (reference sequence). The CDR3 spans 14 residues. The CDR3 sequence: CASRDSSYNSPLHF. The DNA for the CDR3 is TGTGCCAGTAGGGACAGCTCCTATAATTCACCCCTCCACTTT.

This clone was counted a few times. The V gene is TRBV29-1, the J gene TRBJ1-2, with 7 nucleotides matching TRBD1. In germline, CDR1 is SQVTM, CDR2 ANQGSEA. V lost 3 bases to trimming and J lost 4 bases; unmatched junction nucleotides: 2. The CDR3 spans 12 residues. The CDR3 is CSVDRGIYGYTF. CDR3 nucleotides: TGCAGCGTTGACAGGGGGATCTATGGCTACACCTTC.

The chain combines TRBV7-2 with TRBJ1-4; 7 nucleotides align to TRBD1. This CDR3 contains 15 residues. CDR1 is SGHTA and CDR2 is FQGNSA in the germline V gene. The trim removed 5 bases at V and 6 bases at J, leaving 9 bases unmatched. CDR3 bases: TGTGCCAGCAGCGCGGACAGGCTTGTTTATGAAAAACTGTTTTTT. This codes for CASSADRLVYEKLFF.

This clone appeared a few times. The CDR3, as DNA: TGTGCCAGCAGCCCTCGCCTTTCGAACACCGGGGAGCTGTTTTTT. Translated, it gives CASSPRLSNTGELFF. The chain couples TRBV7-9 to TRBJ2-2; no firm D call. The CDR3 consists of 15 residues. V was clipped by 5 bases and J by 0 bases, with 10 bases between them. Germline V lookup: CDR1 SEHNR, CDR2 FQNEAQ (reference sequence).

This clone was counted between two and nine times. V gene TRBV10-3 combines with J gene TRBJ1-1; D is possibly TRBD1 (6 bases). Per the germline V gene, CDR1 is ENHRY and CDR2 is SYGVKD. This CDR3 is 13 amino acids long. V was cut by 5 bases and J by 3 bases, with 10 bases left in between. The chain's CDR3 is CAISTGRDTEAFF. Here the CDR3 DNA reads TGTGCCATCAGTACAGGGAGGGACACTGAAGCTTTCTTT.

The genes are TRBV7-2 and TRBJ1-1, with 7 bases identical to TRBD1. Germline CDR1 is SGHTA and CDR2 is FQGNSA. V lost 5 bases and J lost 2; bases outside the gene matches: 5. This CDR3 is 14 amino acids long. The CDR3 sequence is CASSHGDRNTEAFF. The CDR3 DNA follows: TGTGCCAGCAGCCACGGGGACAGAAACACTGAAGCTTTCTTT.

This chain links TRBV4-3 with TRBJ2-2, with 7 bases identical to TRBD1. The CDR3 is made up of 16 amino acids. Per germline, CDR1 LGHNA and CDR2 YSLEER. With 1 base clipped from V and 3 bases from J, the junction kept 5 bases outside the gene matches. In DNA form, the CDR3 reads TGCGCCAGCAGCCAAGCCCAGGGGGAGTACACCGGGGAGCTGTTTTTT. Its translation: CASSQAQGEYTGELFF.

The rearrangement uses TRBV5-6 and TRBJ2-2; no clear D. Germline CDR1 SGHDT, CDR2 YYEEEE. This CDR3 is built from 15 residues. The ends were cut back, 2 bases at V and 2 bases at J, with 10 bases in the middle. For the CDR3, the DNA is TGTGCCAGCAGCTTCTTACGGACCAACACCGGGGAGCTGTTTTTT. Protein: CASSFLRTNTGELFF.

The chain recombines TRBV15 with TRBJ1-3; 8 bases are shared with TRBD1. This CDR3 is 15 amino acids long. Trimming cost V 2 bases and J 4 bases; bases outside gene matches: 4. Germline V CDR1 and CDR2: LNHNV, YYDKDF (reference sequence). The CDR3 DNA reads TGTGCCACCAGCAGATTGACAGGGGTAGGAAACACCATATATTTT. This encodes CATSRLTGVGNTIYF.

V is TRBV29-1 and J is TRBJ2-2, with D uncertain. The ends were cut back, 7 bases at V and 1 base at J, with 4 bases in the middle. This CDR3 is built from 11 residues. Germline values: CDR1 SQVTM, CDR2 ANQGSEA. The CDR3 loop reads CSGQNTGELFF. In nucleotides, the CDR3 is TGCAGCGGACAGAACACCGGGGAGCTGTTTTTT.

CDR3 loop: CASSLQGRITKNIQYF. In DNA, the CDR3 is TGTGCCAGCAGCTTACAGGGGCGCATAACCAAAAACATTCAGTACTTC. The V and J genes are TRBV7-2 and TRBJ2-4; possible D gene TRBD1, 6 bases. CDR1 SGHTA and CDR2 FQGNSA come from the germline V gene. Trimming removed 2 bases at V and 2 bases at J, with 13 bases between. The CDR3 spans 16 residues.

The V call is TRBV9, the J call TRBJ2-3; D ambiguous. V was trimmed by 1 base and J by 0 bases, leaving 3 bases between them. The CDR3 contains 13 residues. Per germline, CDR1 SGDLS and CDR2 YYNGEE. Here the CDR3 reads CASSVFSTDTQYF. The CDR3 DNA follows: TGTGCCAGCAGCGTATTTAGCACAGATACGCAGTATTTT.

The rearrangement uses TRBV6-6 and TRBJ1-6; D is unclear. V lost 1 base and J 5 bases, leaving 0 bases between the germline ends. Germline V gives CDR1 MNHNY, CDR2 SVGAGI (reference sequence). The CDR3 is 12 amino acids. DNA of the CDR3: TGTGCCAGCAGTTACTATAATTCACCCCTCCACTTT. It specifies CASSYYNSPLHF.

The table lists this clone with a few counts. The CDR3 region has the DNA TGTGCCAGCAGCTTCTGGAGGGATAGTCGCTACAATGAGCAGTTCTTC. This gives the protein CASSFWRDSRYNEQFF. V is TRBV11-3 and J is TRBJ2-1, with D possibly TRBD2 on 6 matching bases. With 3 bases removed from V and 3 bases from J, the gap between germline ends came to 15 bases. This CDR3 spans 16 amino acids. Germline V gene sequence: CDR1 SGHNT, CDR2 YENEEA.

Relative to its sample, this clone is medium-sized. This chain joins TRBV27 and TRBJ2-4; D possibly corresponds to TRBD2 (6 bases). Germline V gene sequence: CDR1 MNHEY, CDR2 SMNVEV (reference sequence). CDR3 size: 15 residues. Trimming removed 4 bases from V and 7 bases from J, with 17 bases in between. The CDR3 DNA reads as TGTGCCAGCAGTTACAGCCTCCCCCGGGGGAACATTCAGTACTTC. Its protein product is CASSYSLPRGNIQYF.

The rearrangement links TRBV5-7 to TRBJ2-1; possible D gene TRBD2, 5 bases. TRBV5-7 is an ORF for which the function is uncertain. Trimming pared 1 base from V and 3 bases from J, leaving 5 bases between. The CDR3 is 13 amino acids. The CDR3 nucleotides read TGTGCCAGCAGCTTGACTAGCTACAATGAGCAGTTCTTC. Its protein is CASSLTSYNEQFF.

The gene calls are TRBV6-9 and TRBJ1-6; weak D call: TRBD1 (5 bases). Germline lookup yields CDR1 MNHGY and CDR2 SVAAGI. The V end lost 4 bases, the J end lost 8 bases, and 9 bases lay between the germline ends. The CDR3 totals 13 residues. CDR3 nucleotide sequence: TGTGCCAGCAGTTCTCAGGGTTATTCACCCCTCCACTTT. It yields the protein CASSSQGYSPLHF.